The 17 T cell receptor beta chains presented below share a single source sample, sequenced in a study of CD8+CD57+ T cells in acquired aplastic anemia. TCR beta VDJ combinations and CDR3 sequences were profiled from genomic DNA. TCRdb recomputed calls from the reads with MiXCR, one row per CDR3 protein. The sample yields about 190,000 distinct CDR3 sequences, roughly half seen once. The sequenced material came from sorted CD4+, CD8+, or CD8+CD57+ T cells (not recorded which) from PBMCs. These receptors originate from a human donor in good health, serving as a control.

This clonotype came up a few times. Germline is not matched at one junction end, which may reflect a read error. The V and J genes are TRBV5-1 and TRBJ1-1; D unresolved. In germline, CDR1 is SGHRS, CDR2 YFSETQ. CDR3 length equals 13 residues. CDR3 bases: TGTGCCAGCAGCGTAGCTATGAACACTGAAGCTTTCTTT. As protein: CASSVAMNTEAFF.

This clonotype was seen ten or more times. The rearrangement joins TRBV6-2 or TRBV6-3 to TRBJ1-5, with 9 positions matching TRBD1. V lost 8 bases to trimming and J lost 5 bases; unmatched junction nucleotides: 4. This CDR3 region has 13 residues. Germline values: CDR1 MNHEY, CDR2 SVGEGT. Here the CDR3 DNA reads TGTGCCAGCTCAGGGACAGGGCATCAGCCCCAGCATTTT. This encodes CASSGTGHQPQHF.

This clonotype was seen repeatedly, ten times or more. V is TRBV9 and J is TRBJ2-2; the match to TRBD2 covers 10 bases. Germline trimming cut 0 bases from V and 5 bases from J; bases unmatched to any gene: 7. Per the germline V gene, CDR1 is SGDLS and CDR2 is YYNGEE. This CDR3 is built from 17 residues. CDR3 region: CASSVDPSGGGTGELFF. The CDR3 bases are TGTGCCAGCAGCGTAGACCCCAGCGGGGGGGGAACCGGGGAGCTGTTTTTT.

V usage is TRBV20-1 and J usage is TRBJ2-5, with D perhaps being TRBD1 or TRBD2 (5 bases each). This CDR3 spans 13 amino acids. Germline V gene sequence: CDR1 DFQATT, CDR2 SNEGSKA (reference sequence). Trimming left V 3 bases short and J 5 bases short, with 13 bases between. The CDR3 region is CSARSGAGETQYF. In nucleotides, the CDR3 is TGCAGTGCTAGGTCCGGGGCTGGGGAGACCCAGTACTTC.

V usage is TRBV7-3 and J usage is TRBJ1-2; 11 bases line up with TRBD1. This CDR3 has 15 amino acids. V was pared by 6 bases and J by 5 bases, with 8 bases of the junction left unmatched. Germline assignment: CDR1 SGHTA and CDR2 FQGTGA. The CDR3 DNA sequence: TGTGCCAGCAGAAATATCGGGACAGGGGGGTATGGCTACACCTTC. Its protein product is CASRNIGTGGYGYTF. Using reference TRBV7-3 and TRBJ1-2 for the parts outside the CDR3, the full variable domain is GAGVSQTPSNKVTEKGKYVELRCDPISGHTALYWYRQSLGQGPEFLIYFQGTGAADDSGLPNDRFFAVRPEGSVSTLKIQRTERGDSAVYLCASRNIGTGGYGYTFGSGTRLTVV.

This clonotype was counted at least ten times. The V call is TRBV6-5, the J call TRBJ2-1, with D maybe TRBD1 (6 bases). The CDR3 totals 11 residues. Trimming removed 5 bases from V and 13 bases from J, with 12 bases in between. CDR1 and CDR2 (germline): MNHEY, SVGAGI. CDR3 DNA: TGTGCCAGCAGTACACGGACAGATCAGTTCTTC. Translation gives CASSTRTDQFF.

This clonotype came up many times. The chain has TRBV7-2 and TRBJ1-1; 8 nucleotides line up with TRBD1. V was pared by 6 bases and J by 3 bases, with 9 bases of the junction left unmatched. Germline assignment: CDR1 SGHTA and CDR2 FQGNSA. The CDR3 covers 15 residues. In nucleotides, the CDR3 is TGTGCCAGCAGGGGAACCTACAGGGGGGACACTGAAGCTTTCTTT. Its protein is CASRGTYRGDTEAFF.

This clonotype was seen many times. The V call is TRBV5-1, the J call TRBJ1-5; D remains ambiguous. CDR1 is SGHRS and CDR2 is YFSETQ in the germline V gene. Between the trimmed V and J ends, which lost 2 bases and 1 base, there was a span of 10 bases. The CDR3 runs 15 residues. The CDR3 DNA reads as TGCGCCAGCAGCTTTTACCCAAACAGCAATCAGCCCCAGCATTTT. Translating gives CASSFYPNSNQPQHF.

The chain carries TRBV7-9 and TRBJ1-2, with D perhaps TRBD1 (6 bases). Per germline, CDR1 SEHNR and CDR2 FQNEAQ (reference sequence). V was trimmed by 2 bases and J by 1 base, leaving 14 bases between them. This CDR3 has 16 amino acids. Written as DNA, the CDR3 is TGTGCCAGCAGCTTATACGGGACACCTGTTAACTATGGCTACACCTTC. It encodes CASSLYGTPVNYGYTF.

This chain uses TRBV6-4 with TRBJ1-2; TRBD1 is a possible D gene (6 bases). The CDR3 runs 16 residues. V dropped 5 bases and J dropped 4 bases, with 20 bases sitting between them. Looked up from germline, CDR1 is MRHNA and CDR2 is SNTAGT. In DNA, the CDR3 is TGTGCCAGCAGTACGGACTCCCCAACAGGGCTCTATGGCTACACCTTC. Amino acid sequence: CASSTDSPTGLYGYTF.

The chain combines TRBV2 with TRBJ2-2; the D is unclear. Per the germline V gene, CDR1 is SNHLY and CDR2 is FYNNEI. Trimming pared 6 bases from V and 7 bases from J, leaving 9 bases between. The CDR3 is made up of 12 amino acids. CDR3 DNA sequence: TGTGCCAGCAGCCAGGACCTCGGGGAGCTGTTTTTT. Its protein product is CASSQDLGELFF.

This chain uses TRBV7-8 with TRBJ2-1; no definite D call. The V end lost 4 bases, the J end lost 2 bases, and 12 bases lay between the germline ends. Germline V gives CDR1 SGHVS, CDR2 FQNEAQ. This CDR3 has 15 amino acids. CDR3 loop: CASSSYSNTYNEQFF. For the CDR3, the DNA is TGTGCCAGCAGCTCCTACAGTAACACCTACAATGAGCAGTTCTTC. The variable domain in full, completed from reference TRBV7-8 and TRBJ2-1, reads GAGVSQSPRYKVAKRGQDVALRCDPISGHVSLFWYQQALGQGPEFLTYFQNEAQLDKSGLPSDRFFAERPEGSVSTLKIQRTQQEDSAVYLCASSSYSNTYNEQFFGPGTRLTVL.

This clonotype was recorded once. This rearrangement joins TRBV2 to TRBJ2-3; 7 bases line up with TRBD1. The CDR3 has 16 amino acids. The ends lost 7 bases at V and 2 bases at J; junction bases unmatched: 12. Germline CDR1 and CDR2: SNHLY and FYNNEI. DNA of the CDR3: TGTGCCAGCACTGGACAAGGGGGCACCATCACAGATACGCAGTATTTT. Its translation: CASTGQGGTITDTQYF. Supplemented by reference TRBV2 and TRBJ2-3, the full variable domain reads EPEVTQTPSHQVTQMGQEVILRCVPISNHLYFYWYRQILGQKVEFLVSFYNNEISEKSEIFDDQFSVERPDGSNFTLKIRSTKLEDSAMYFCASTGQGGTITDTQYFGPGTRLTVL.

The rearrangement links TRBV7-9 to TRBJ1-2, with no clear D. Trimming cost V 5 bases and J 7 bases, with 14 bases left between them. Germline values: CDR1 SEHNR, CDR2 FQNEAQ (reference sequence). CDR3 length equals 13 residues. Written as DNA, the CDR3 is TGTGCCAGCAGCCAACAAATTAAGTTTGGCTACACCTTC. Translation: CASSQQIKFGYTF. Full variable domain (missing parts from reference TRBV7-9 and TRBJ1-2): DTGVSQNPRHKITKRGQNVTFRCDPISEHNRLYWYRQTLGQGPEFLTYFQNEAQLEKSRLLSDRFSAERPKGSFSTLEIQRTEQGDSAMYLCASSQQIKFGYTFGSGTRLTVV.

A remark on this clonotype: Because it lacks the conserved phenylalanine or tryptophan at the end, this CDR3 is likely a read error. The gene calls are TRBV4-3 and TRBJ1-2, with D possibly being TRBD1 (5 bases). Germline CDR1 reads LGHNA; CDR2 reads YSLEER. V lost 1 base, J lost 8 bases, and 14 bases lay in between. The CDR3 is 14 residues long. CDR3 sequence reads: CASSQGAGSYGYTL. The CDR3 region has the DNA TGCGCCAGCAGCCAAGGGGCAGGGTCGTACGGCTACACCCTC.

This clonotype was recorded at least ten times. The chain is built from TRBV28 and TRBJ1-6; 7 bases are shared with TRBD1. The germline V gene encodes CDR1 MDHEN and CDR2 SYDVKM. The CDR3 has 15 residues. Trimming at V came to 1 base and at J to 9 bases, leaving 6 bases not matched to a gene. CDR3 in amino acids: CASSLFDRDGSPLHF. The DNA of the CDR3 is TGTGCCAGCAGTTTATTCGACAGGGACGGTTCACCCCTCCACTTT.

This clonotype has at least ten counts. This chain joins TRBV7-9 and TRBJ1-1; unclear D gene. Trimming left V 3 bases short and J 4 bases short, with 15 bases between. Germline CDR1 and CDR2: SEHNR and FQNEAQ (reference sequence). CDR3 size: 15 residues. CDR3 sequence: CASSFGGSLFTEAFF. Here the CDR3 DNA reads TGTGCCAGCAGCTTCGGCGGCAGCCTATTCACTGAAGCTTTCTTT.